This T cell receptor beta chain was observed in a study of blood T cells in healthy people across ages. Study summary: Researchers report that template switching captured about one barcoded beta molecule per two T cells. The study's findings and limits: Roughly linear declines in TCR beta diversity per million T cells occurred with age.

Worth noting for this clonotype: The antigen is not known.

The study isolated at least 6.5 million PBMCs from each sample. Per sample, extraction of total RNA gave at least 5.5 micrograms in every case. Then a second PCR, running about 7 to 11 cycles, was carried out with a sample-barcoded 5' primer and a J-beta primer mix. TCRdb redid the calling of the 5' RACE reads with MiXCR, one entry per CDR3 protein. The sample contains 1 million to 1.2 million distinct CDR3 sequences, roughly two fifths of which appear only once. CDR1 SGHAT and CDR2 FQNNGV come from the germline V gene. Trimming cost V 6 bases and J 0 bases, with 15 bases left between them. This CDR3 comprises 16 residues.

This chain connects TRBV11-2 to TRBJ2-1; D not resolved. Input material: blood. This TCR derives from a man between 18 and 29 years old in good health. CDR3 sequence reads: CASREFGRSSYNEQFF. CDR3 nucleotides: TGTGCCAGCAGGGAATTCGGACGAAGCTCCTACAATGAGCAGTTCTTC.